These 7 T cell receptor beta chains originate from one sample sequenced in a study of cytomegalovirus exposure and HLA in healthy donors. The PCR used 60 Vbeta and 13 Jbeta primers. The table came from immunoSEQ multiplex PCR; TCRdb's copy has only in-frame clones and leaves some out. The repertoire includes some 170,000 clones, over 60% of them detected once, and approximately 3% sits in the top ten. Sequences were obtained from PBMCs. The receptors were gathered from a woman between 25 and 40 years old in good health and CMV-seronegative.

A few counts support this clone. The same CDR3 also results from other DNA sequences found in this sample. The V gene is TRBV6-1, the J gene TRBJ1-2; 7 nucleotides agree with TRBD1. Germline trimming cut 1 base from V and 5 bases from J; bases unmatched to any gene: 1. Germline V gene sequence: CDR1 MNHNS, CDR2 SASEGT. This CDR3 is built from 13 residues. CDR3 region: CASSEDRGYGYTF. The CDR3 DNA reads TGTGCCAGCAGTGAAGACAGGGGATATGGCTACACCTTC.

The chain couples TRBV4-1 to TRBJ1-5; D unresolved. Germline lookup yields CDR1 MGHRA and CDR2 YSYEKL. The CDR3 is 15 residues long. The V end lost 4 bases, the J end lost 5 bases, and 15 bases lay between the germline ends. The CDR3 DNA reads TGCGCCAGCAGCCCCCAGGAAAACCCTGATCAGCCCCAGCATTTT. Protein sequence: CASSPQENPDQPQHF.

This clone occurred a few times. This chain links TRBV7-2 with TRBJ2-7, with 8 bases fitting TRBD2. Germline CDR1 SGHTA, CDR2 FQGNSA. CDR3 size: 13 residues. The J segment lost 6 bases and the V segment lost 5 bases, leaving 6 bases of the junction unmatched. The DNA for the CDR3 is TGTGCCAGCAGCCCTCTCCTAGCGGGCGAGCAGTACTTC. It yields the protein CASSPLLAGEQYF.

The DNA of the CDR3 is TGTGCCAGCAGCTTAGATAGGGGTGGTGGAAACACCATATATTTT. Translating it yields CASSLDRGGGNTIYF. The V call is TRBV7-2, the J call TRBJ1-3, with D possibly TRBD1 on 5 matching bases. V lost 1 base, J lost 3 bases, and 10 bases lay in between. Germline V lookup: CDR1 SGHTA, CDR2 FQGNSA. The length of the CDR3 is 15 residues.

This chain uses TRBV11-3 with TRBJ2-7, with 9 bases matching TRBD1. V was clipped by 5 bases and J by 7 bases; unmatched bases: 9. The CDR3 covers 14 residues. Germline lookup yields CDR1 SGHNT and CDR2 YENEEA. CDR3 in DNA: TGTGCCAGCAGCCCGGGGACAGGGTGGAGAGAGCAGTACTTC. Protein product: CASSPGTGWREQYF.

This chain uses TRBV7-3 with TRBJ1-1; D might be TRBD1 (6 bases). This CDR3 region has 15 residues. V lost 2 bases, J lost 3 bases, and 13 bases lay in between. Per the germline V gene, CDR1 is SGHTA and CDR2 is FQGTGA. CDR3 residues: CASSLSGGLDTEAFF. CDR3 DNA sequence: TGTGCCAGCAGCTTATCTGGGGGCTTGGACACTGAAGCTTTCTTT.

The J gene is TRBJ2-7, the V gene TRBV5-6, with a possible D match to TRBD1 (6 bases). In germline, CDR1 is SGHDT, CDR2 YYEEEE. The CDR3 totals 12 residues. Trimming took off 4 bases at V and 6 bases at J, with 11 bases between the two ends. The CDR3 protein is CASSPGTSEQYF. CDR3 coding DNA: TGTGCCAGCAGCCCGGGGACATCCGAGCAGTACTTC.